A single sample gave rise to the 14 T cell receptor beta chains below, sequenced in a study of identical twins. TCRdb re-called the 5' RACE reads with MiXCR, one entry per CDR3 protein. The data hold about 530,000 distinct CDR3 sequences, with around 20% observed a single time. These data were also filed under a second study, of yellow fever vaccine responses in identical twins.

Sample: CD4+ T cells sorted from blood. These receptors were obtained from a woman aged 18-30 years in good health.

The V and J genes are TRBV19 and TRBJ1-1; D uncertain. V shed 3 bases and J shed 0 bases, with 5 bases lying between them. This CDR3 has 13 residues. In germline, CDR1 is LNHDA, CDR2 SQIVND (reference sequence). CDR3: CASSIRMNTEAFF. The CDR3 bases are TGTGCCAGTAGTATCCGCATGAACACTGAAGCTTTCTTT.

The gene calls are TRBV12-3 or TRBV12-4 and TRBJ1-1; D unresolved. This CDR3 comprises 13 residues. V was trimmed by 4 bases and J by 6 bases, leaving 12 bases between them. The CDR3 DNA follows: TGTGCCAGCAGTTCGAGGGTAGGCGCTGAAGCTTTCTTT. Translating it yields CASSSRVGAEAFF.

This clonotype has just a few counts. The V and J genes are TRBV10-3 and TRBJ2-1; 8 bases fit TRBD2. The CDR3 loop spans 15 amino acids. Trimming took 7 bases from V and 5 from J; bases not matched to a gene: 10. Per the germline V gene, CDR1 is ENHRY and CDR2 is SYGVKD. The CDR3 nucleotides read TGTGCCATCACCGCTTCTAGCGGGCAAAACAATGAGCAGTTCTTC. Translation gives CAITASSGQNNEQFF.

J is TRBJ2-5 and V is TRBV7-9; 7 nucleotides agree with TRBD1. Germline CDR1 and CDR2: SEHNR and FQNEAQ (reference sequence). J was trimmed by 4 bases and V by 6 bases; bases with no gene match: 5. This CDR3 comprises 13 residues. CDR3 nucleotides: TGTGCCAGCAGAGACAACAGGGGAGAGACCCAGTACTTC. Protein sequence: CASRDNRGETQYF.

The chain employs TRBV20-1 and TRBJ2-5, with 8 nucleotides matching TRBD2. The CDR3 covers 18 residues. The V and J ends lost 0 bases and 4 bases, in that order; junction bases with no gene match: 16. CDR1 and CDR2 from the germline V gene are DFQATT and SNEGSKA (reference sequence). This CDR3 is CSARDLEAGGWSGETQYF. CDR3 bases: TGCAGTGCTAGAGATCTCGAGGCGGGAGGATGGAGTGGAGAGACCCAGTACTTC.

This clonotype was counted a few times. The CDR3 nucleotides are TGTGCCAGCAGCTTAATCGGCTATTCTACCTACAATGAGCAGTTCTTC. This gives the protein CASSLIGYSTYNEQFF. This chain connects TRBV7-2 to TRBJ2-1, with no clear D. Germline assignment: CDR1 SGHTA and CDR2 FQGNSA. V dropped 2 bases and J dropped 2 bases, with 13 bases sitting between them. This CDR3 has 16 residues.

V usage is TRBV29-1 and J usage is TRBJ1-6; D is unclear. The CDR3 is 9 amino acids. V was cut by 3 bases and J by 12 bases, with 3 bases left in between. In germline, CDR1 is SQVTM, CDR2 ANQGSEA. For the CDR3, the DNA is TGCAGCGTTGATCTACCCCTCCACTTT. Its translation is CSVDLPLHF. The entire variable domain, with the rest obtained from reference TRBV29-1 and TRBJ1-6, is as follows: SAVISQKPSRDICQRGTSLTIQCQVDSQVTMMFWYRQQPGQSLTLIATANQGSEATYESGFVIDKFPISRPNLTFSTLTVSNMSPEDSSIYLCSVDLPLHFGNGTRLTVT.

The rearrangement links TRBV15 to TRBJ1-1; 11 bases are a match to TRBD1. Germline V CDR1 and CDR2: LNHNV, YYDKDF (reference sequence). The CDR3 extends over 15 amino acids. J was trimmed by 10 bases and V by 1 base; bases with no gene match: 8. The CDR3 region has the DNA TGTGCCACCAGCAGAGCCCCTGGACAGGGGGCGCGAGCTTTCTTT. It encodes CATSRAPGQGARAFF. The full variable domain, with the rest looked up from reference TRBV15 and TRBJ1-1, is DAMVIQNPRYQVTQFGKPVTLSCSQTLNHNVMYWYQQKSSQAPKLLFHYYDKDFNNEADTPDNFQSRRPNTSFCFLDIRSPGLGDTAMYLCATSRAPGQGARAFFGQGTRLTVV.

Only a few counts were recorded for this clonotype. CDR3 bases: TGTGCCAGCAGTCCGACGGTGTCTGAGGGATACGAGCAGTACTTC. Amino acids: CASSPTVSEGYEQYF. J is TRBJ2-7 and V is TRBV11-1; tentative D call: TRBD2 (5 bases). CDR3 size: 15 residues. The germline V gene has CDR1 SGHAT and CDR2 FQDESV (reference sequence). V gave up 6 bases and J gave up 4 bases, with 19 bases separating them.

The DNA of the CDR3 is TGTGCCAGCAGCCAAGGAGCGGGGGGGCCCACAGATACGCAGTATTTT. Protein product: CASSQGAGGPTDTQYF. V and J are TRBV3-1 and TRBJ2-3, with 10 bases that match TRBD2. Per germline, CDR1 LGHDT and CDR2 YNNKEL (reference sequence). After removal of 1 base from V and 2 bases from J, the junction contained 3 bases not matched to a gene. The CDR3 is 16 residues long.

This chain connects TRBV5-4 to TRBJ2-1; 11 nucleotides align to TRBD2. The germline V gene has CDR1 SGHNT and CDR2 YYREEE (reference sequence). The CDR3 length is 16 residues. The J segment lost 4 bases and the V segment lost 4 bases, leaving 7 bases of the junction unmatched. The CDR3 spells CASSHPGTSGYNEQFF. The CDR3 coding sequence is TGTGCCAGCAGCCATCCCGGGACTAGCGGTTACAATGAGCAGTTCTTC.

V is TRBV7-6 and J is TRBJ2-7, with D possibly matching TRBD2 (6 bases). The CDR3 extends over 16 amino acids. CDR1 is SGHVS, CDR2 FNYEAQ, per germline. With 5 bases removed from V and 4 bases from J, the gap between germline ends came to 21 bases. CDR3 in amino acids: CASSHRYSRAGYEQYF. Here the CDR3 DNA reads TGTGCCAGCAGCCACCGCTACTCAAGGGCGGGGTACGAGCAGTACTTC.

This clonotype was seen only a few times. The genes are TRBV10-3 and TRBJ2-3, with 13 bases that match TRBD2. The CDR3 covers 17 residues. V trimming: 0 bases; J trimming: 3 bases; junction bases outside the gene matches: 3. Germline assignment: CDR1 ENHRY and CDR2 SYGVKD. The CDR3 spells CAISESRGLAGTDTQYF. CDR3 bases: TGTGCCATCAGTGAGTCTAGGGGACTAGCGGGAACAGATACGCAGTATTTT.

This clonotype has a handful of counts. This chain connects TRBV7-8 to TRBJ2-2; D not resolved. The germline CDR1 and CDR2 sequences are SGHVS and FQNEAQ. CDR3 size: 15 residues. V lost 5 bases and J 0 bases, leaving 10 bases between the germline ends. The CDR3 sequence: CASSRTASNTGELFF. As DNA, the CDR3 is TGTGCCAGCAGCCGGACGGCGTCGAACACCGGGGAGCTGTTTTTT.